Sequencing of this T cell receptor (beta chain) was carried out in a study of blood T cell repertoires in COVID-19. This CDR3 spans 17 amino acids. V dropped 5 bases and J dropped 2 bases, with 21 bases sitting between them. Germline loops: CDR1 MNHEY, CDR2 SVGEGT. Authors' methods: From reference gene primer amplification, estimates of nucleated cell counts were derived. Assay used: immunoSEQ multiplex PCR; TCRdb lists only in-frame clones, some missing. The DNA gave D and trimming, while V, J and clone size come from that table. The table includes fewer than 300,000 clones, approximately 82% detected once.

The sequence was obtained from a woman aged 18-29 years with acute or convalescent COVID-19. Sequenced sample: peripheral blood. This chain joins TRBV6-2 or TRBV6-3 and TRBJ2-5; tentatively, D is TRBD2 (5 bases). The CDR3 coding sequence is TGTGCCAGCAGTCAAACACTGGTCATTCGGGGACAAGAGACCCAGTACTTC. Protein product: CASSQTLVIRGQETQYF.